This TCR beta chain comes out of a study of T cells after yellow fever vaccination. This clonotype was seen at least ten times. Its target is unknown. Study conclusions and caveats: Among primary-vaccination clones, most reappeared after the booster, at roughly 96% for CD4 and 85% to 90% for CD8. The CD4 compartment and the CD8 compartment contained a small share of clonotypes in common.

A universal primer site and UMIs were added as TCR cDNA was made by 5'RACE template switching. MiXCR, run by TCRdb on the 5' RACE reads, gives a single entry per CDR3 protein. Of about 210,000 distinct CDR3 sequences listed, approximately 6.7% are singletons. CDR1 and CDR2 (germline): SGHRS, YFSETQ. This CDR3 is built from 12 residues. Trimming cost V 7 bases and J 4 bases, with 12 bases left between them. The clonotype was recovered from a man aged 25-45 years who received the YFV17D yellow fever vaccine. V is TRBV5-1 and J is TRBJ2-7, with unresolved D. The sequencing here drew on CD4+ T cells sorted from PBMCs, taken on the day of the yellow fever booster vaccination. CDR3 residues: CASEFQPYEQYF. The CDR3 DNA reads TGCGCCAGCGAATTTCAACCGTACGAGCAGTACTTC.